This is a list of T cell receptor beta chains from one sample in a study of CD8 T cells in ankylosing spondylitis. Via MiXCR, TCRdb re-called the 5' RACE reads, giving one row per CDR3 protein. The sample contains 160,000 or so distinct CDR3 sequences, 9.8% of which appear only once. Specimen: blood, either unsorted or a sorted T cell fraction (not recorded which). Receptor source: a female donor with ankylosing spondylitis or in good health (not recorded which). CDR3s include the opening cysteine and the closing phenylalanine or tryptophan. D genes are given only for firm matches. Not every row has a clone size; where given, it reads once, few, many or a size class.

V	D	J	size	CDR3	DNA
TRBV7-6	-	TRBJ1-1	-	CASSLTGDGGNTEAFF	TGTGCCAGCAGCTTAACTGGGGACGGTGGGAACACTGAAGCTTTCTTT
TRBV20-1	TRBD2	TRBJ2-1	few	CSARGLAGGTNEQFF	TGCAGTGCTAGAGGACTAGCGGGAGGCACAAATGAGCAGTTCTTC
TRBV7-9	-	TRBJ2-5	few	CASSSLTGTQYF	TGTGCCAGCAGCTCCCTGACCGGCACCCAGTACTTC
TRBV5-8	TRBD2	TRBJ2-1	few	CASSFRLAGGPGNEQFF	TGTGCCAGCAGCTTTCGACTAGCGGGAGGGCCGGGCAATGAGCAGTTCTTC
TRBV29-1	-	TRBJ1-1	many	CSVPTGAEAFF	TGCAGCGTCCCGACAGGAGCTGAAGCTTTCTTT
TRBV6-2/TRBV6-3	-	TRBJ2-3	many	CASSYLRGTPVGDTQYF	TGTGCCAGCAGTTACTTGAGGGGAACCCCAGTTGGGGATACGCAGTATTTT
TRBV6-2/TRBV6-3	TRBD2	TRBJ2-5	few	CASSSGSTVHMGLAGLVGETQYF	TGTGCCAGCAGTTCCGGATCGACAGTGCACATGGGACTAGCGGGACTCGTGGGAGAGACCCAGTACTTC
TRBV5-1	-	TRBJ1-2	many	CASADDGSLVYGYTF	TGCGCCAGCGCGGACGACGGATCCTTAGTCTATGGCTACACCTTC
TRBV7-9	TRBD1	TRBJ2-1	-	CASSRKMPGQGGEQFF	TGTGCCAGCAGCCGAAAAATGCCGGGACAGGGAGGCGAGCAGTTCTTC
TRBV6-1	-	TRBJ2-7	few	CASSGGYSYEQYF	TGTGCCAGCAGTGGGGGTTACTCCTACGAGCAGTACTTC
TRBV4-3	-	TRBJ2-1	many	CASSSSGSYNEQFF	TGCGCCAGCAGCTCCAGCGGAAGTTACAATGAGCAGTTCTTC
TRBV7-9	TRBD1	TRBJ2-1	few	CASSLESTGQGHEQFF	TGTGCCAGCAGCCTAGAAAGTACGGGACAGGGTCATGAGCAGTTCTTC
TRBV6-2/TRBV6-3	TRBD1	TRBJ2-1	-	CASTTTGGNEQFF	TGTGCCAGCACCACGACAGGGGGCAATGAGCAGTTCTTC
TRBV7-2	TRBD2	TRBJ2-1	-	CASRPTSGEYNEQFF	TGTGCCAGCAGGCCTACTAGCGGGGAATACAATGAGCAGTTCTTC
TRBV28	-	TRBJ2-4	large	CASSLNPGVGDIQYF	TGTGCCAGCAGTTTGAACCCGGGAGTGGGGGACATTCAGTACTTC
TRBV27	TRBD2	TRBJ2-1	many	CASRLAGGIEQFF	TGTGCCAGCAGACTAGCGGGAGGAATTGAGCAGTTCTTC
TRBV4-3	-	TRBJ2-7	few	CASSQDMSLSPSYEQYF	TGCGCCAGCAGCCAAGATATGTCCCTCTCTCCTTCCTACGAGCAGTACTTC
TRBV30	-	TRBJ1-1	-	CASSGERGEAFF	TGTGCCTCTTCGGGTGAGCGGGGTGAAGCTTTCTTT
TRBV27	-	TRBJ2-7	-	CASSPTQRREQYF	TGTGCCAGCAGTCCCACCCAGCGTAGAGAGCAGTACTTC
TRBV4-1	TRBD2	TRBJ2-3	few	CASSQEGTPVGGSWSDTQYF	TGCGCCAGCAGCCAAGAAGGTACCCCGGTCGGCGGGAGTTGGTCAGATACGCAGTATTTT
TRBV4-3	TRBD1	TRBJ2-6	few	CASSQLTGTGGSGANVLTF	TGCGCCAGCAGCCAGCTAACCGGGACAGGGGGCTCTGGGGCCAACGTCCTGACTTTC
TRBV6-5	-	TRBJ2-3	once	CASSYSPSTDTQYF	TGTGCCAGCAGTTACTCCCCGAGCACAGATACGCAGTATTTT
TRBV4-3	TRBD2	TRBJ2-1	-	CASSQDSSGDNEQFF	TGCGCCAGCAGCCAAGATTCTAGCGGAGACAATGAGCAGTTCTTC
TRBV10-3	TRBD2	TRBJ2-7	-	CAISGDSYEQYF	TGTGCCATTAGCGGGGACTCCTACGAGCAGTACTTC